Listed below are T cell receptor beta chains from one sample, sequenced in a study of identical twins. Each CDR3 protein gets one entry after TCRdb re-called the 5' RACE reads with MiXCR. The sample includes around 490,000 distinct CDR3 sequences, around 24% of them seen just once. These same records also appear under a second study, on yellow fever vaccine responses in identical twins.

The source material was CD4+ T cells sorted from blood. These receptor sequences come from a woman aged 18-30 years in good health. Both conserved end residues are part of each CDR3. Fields, in order: J gene, V gene, clone size, D gene, CDR3 DNA, CDR3 protein. A D gene is named only where the DNA matches it firmly. Size is omitted from some rows. Given values are once, few, many or a class for expanded clones.

>TRBJ2-4|TRBV24-1|-|-
TGTGCCACCAGTGATTCGGGGAAAGCCAAAAACATTCAGTACTTC
CATSDSGKAKNIQYF
>TRBJ2-1|TRBV24-1|-|TRBD2
TGTGCCACCAGTGATGAAAGCGGGAGGGCCAGCGATGAGCAGTTCTTC
CATSDESGRASDEQFF
>TRBJ2-3|TRBV12-3/TRBV12-4|-|-
TGTGCCAGCAGTTTTTGGTCGGGGAGCACAGATACGCAGTATTTT
CASSFWSGSTDTQYF
>TRBJ2-2|TRBV5-1|-|TRBD1
TGCGCCAGCAGCGGGGACAGTTGGACCGGGGAGCTGTTTTTT
CASSGDSWTGELFF
>TRBJ2-7|TRBV29-1|-|TRBD2
TGCAGCGTTGAAGAGTCACACCCGGGACTAGCGGGAGTCTACGAGCAGTACTTC
CSVEESHPGLAGVYEQYF
>TRBJ2-5|TRBV14|few|-
TGTGCCAGCAGCCAAACCTACCAAGAGACCCAGTACTTC
CASSQTYQETQYF
>TRBJ1-1|TRBV5-1|few|-
TGCGCCAGCAGCTCCGGGGACAAATCGAAAGCTTTCTTT
CASSSGDKSKAFF
>TRBJ2-3|TRBV18|few|-
TGTGCCAGCTCACCACCTGGATCCTCCTCCACAGATACGCAGTATTTT
CASSPPGSSSTDTQYF
>TRBJ1-2|TRBV10-2|-|-
TGCGCCACCCTCTGGAGCTCGGCGGACAACTATGGCTACACCTTC
CATLWSSADNYGYTF
>TRBJ1-6|TRBV7-9|-|TRBD1
TGTGCCAGCAGCTTATCACAGGGGAGTTCACCCCTCCACTTT
CASSLSQGSSPLHF
>TRBJ2-2|TRBV18|few|-
TGTGCCAGCTCACCACGGGACAAGGGGCCGAACACCGGGGAGCTGTTTTTT
CASSPRDKGPNTGELFF
>TRBJ2-7|TRBV12-3/TRBV12-4|few|TRBD1
TGTGCCAGCAGTCCTTACCCGGGACAGGCAAGCTCCTACGAGCAGTACTTC
CASSPYPGQASSYEQYF
>TRBJ1-1|TRBV14|-|-
TGTGCCAGCAGCTCGCATCGGGAGGGGAGCACTGAAGCTTTCTTT
CASSSHREGSTEAFF